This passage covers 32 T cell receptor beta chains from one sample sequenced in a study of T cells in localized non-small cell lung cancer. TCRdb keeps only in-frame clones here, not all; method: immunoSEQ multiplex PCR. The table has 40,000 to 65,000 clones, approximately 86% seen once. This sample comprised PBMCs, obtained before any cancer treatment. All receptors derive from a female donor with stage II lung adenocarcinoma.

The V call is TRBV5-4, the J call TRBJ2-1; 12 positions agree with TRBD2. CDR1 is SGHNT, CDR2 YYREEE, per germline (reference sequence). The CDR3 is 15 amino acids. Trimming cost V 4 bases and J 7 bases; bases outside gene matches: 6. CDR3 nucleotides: TGTGCCAGCAGCCTCGGACTAGCGGGGTTAAATGAGCAGTTCTTC. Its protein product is CASSLGLAGLNEQFF.

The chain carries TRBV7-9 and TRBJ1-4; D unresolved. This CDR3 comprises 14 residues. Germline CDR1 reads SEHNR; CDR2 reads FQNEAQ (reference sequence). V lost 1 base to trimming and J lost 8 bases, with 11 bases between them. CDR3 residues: CASSLGAVGEKLFF. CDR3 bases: TGTGCCAGCAGCTTAGGGGCAGTAGGAGAAAAACTGTTTTTT.

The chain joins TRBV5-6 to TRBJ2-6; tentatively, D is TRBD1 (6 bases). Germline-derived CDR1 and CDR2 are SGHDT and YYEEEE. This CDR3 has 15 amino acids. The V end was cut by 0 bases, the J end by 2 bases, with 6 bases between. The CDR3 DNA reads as TGTGCCAGCAGCTTGGGACAGGCTGGGGCCAACGTCCTGACTTTC. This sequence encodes CASSLGQAGANVLTF. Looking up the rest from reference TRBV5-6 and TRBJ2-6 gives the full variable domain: DAGVTQSPTHLIKTRGQQVTLRCSPKSGHDTVSWYQQALGQGPQFIFQYYEEEERQRGNFPDRFSGHQFPNYSSELNVNALLLGDSALYLCASSLGQAGANVLTFGAGSRLTVL.

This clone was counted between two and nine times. As DNA, the CDR3 is TGTGCCAGCAGCCCCTATCCGGGAAGCTCCTACGAGCAGTACTTC. Translated, it gives CASSPYPGSSYEQYF. The chain is built from TRBV9 and TRBJ2-7, with D maybe TRBD2 (5 bases). The CDR3 is made up of 15 amino acids. Germline V lookup: CDR1 SGDLS, CDR2 YYNGEE. The V end lost 4 bases, the J end lost 0 bases, and 14 bases lay between the germline ends.

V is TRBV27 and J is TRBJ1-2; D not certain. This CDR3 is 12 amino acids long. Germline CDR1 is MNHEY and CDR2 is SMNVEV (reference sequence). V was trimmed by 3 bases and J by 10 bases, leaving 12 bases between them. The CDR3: CASSFKGRYYTF. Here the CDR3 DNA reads TGTGCCAGCAGTTTTAAGGGCAGGTACTACACCTTC.

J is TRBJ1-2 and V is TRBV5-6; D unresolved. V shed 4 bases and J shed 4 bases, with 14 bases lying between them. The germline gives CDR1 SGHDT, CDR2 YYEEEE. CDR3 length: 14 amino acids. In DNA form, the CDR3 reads TGTGCCAGCAGCCCTGGTGGGCAGATCTATGGCTACACCTTC. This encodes CASSPGGQIYGYTF.

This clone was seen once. CDR3 sequence: CASGLLAGDYNEQFF. The DNA for the CDR3 is TGTGCCAGCGGGCTACTAGCGGGAGACTACAATGAGCAGTTCTTC. The V call is TRBV27, the J call TRBJ2-1; 11 bases match TRBD2. CDR1 is MNHEY and CDR2 is SMNVEV in the germline V gene (reference sequence). CDR3 length equals 15 residues. The V gene end was trimmed by 8 bases and the J gene end by 3 bases; junction bases not matched to a gene: 6.

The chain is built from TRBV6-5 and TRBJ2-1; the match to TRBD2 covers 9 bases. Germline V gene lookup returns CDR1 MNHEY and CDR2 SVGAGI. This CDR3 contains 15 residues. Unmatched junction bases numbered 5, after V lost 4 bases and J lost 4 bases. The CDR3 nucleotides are TGTGCCAGCAGTTTCCAGAGCGGGGGGTACAATGAGCAGTTCTTC. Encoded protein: CASSFQSGGYNEQFF.

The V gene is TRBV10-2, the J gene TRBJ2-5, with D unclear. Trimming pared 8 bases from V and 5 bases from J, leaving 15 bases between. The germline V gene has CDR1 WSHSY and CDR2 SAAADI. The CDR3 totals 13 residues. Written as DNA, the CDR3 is TGCGCCAGCGGCCGTTCAGTTTGGGAGACCCAGTACTTC. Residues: CASGRSVWETQYF.

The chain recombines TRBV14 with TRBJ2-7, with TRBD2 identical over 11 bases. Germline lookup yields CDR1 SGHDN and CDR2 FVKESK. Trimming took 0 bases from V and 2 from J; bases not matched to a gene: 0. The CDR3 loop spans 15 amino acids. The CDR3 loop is CASSQDSGGAYEQYF. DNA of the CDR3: TGTGCCAGCAGCCAAGATAGCGGGGGGGCCTACGAGCAGTACTTC.

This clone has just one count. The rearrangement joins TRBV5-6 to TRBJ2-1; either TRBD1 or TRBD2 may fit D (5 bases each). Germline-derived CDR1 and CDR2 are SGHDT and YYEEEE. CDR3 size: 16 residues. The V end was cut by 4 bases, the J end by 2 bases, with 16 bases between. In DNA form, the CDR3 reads TGTGCCAGCAGCCGCCTCTGGGACCTAACCTACAATGAGCAGTTCTTC. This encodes CASSRLWDLTYNEQFF.

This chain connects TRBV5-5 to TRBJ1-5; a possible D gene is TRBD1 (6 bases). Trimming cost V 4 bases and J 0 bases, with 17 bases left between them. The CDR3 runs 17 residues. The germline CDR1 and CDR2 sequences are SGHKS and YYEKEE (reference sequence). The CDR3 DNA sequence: TGTGCCAGCAGCCGTCTCGACAGGTCAACTAGCAATCAGCCCCAGCATTTT. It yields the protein CASSRLDRSTSNQPQHF.

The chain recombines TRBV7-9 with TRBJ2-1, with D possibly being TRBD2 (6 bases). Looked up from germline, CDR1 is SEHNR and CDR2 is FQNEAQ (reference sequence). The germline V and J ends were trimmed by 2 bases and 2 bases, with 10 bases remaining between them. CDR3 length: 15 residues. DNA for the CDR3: TGTGCCAGCAGCTTAACGGGGGATCCCTACAATGAGCAGTTCTTC. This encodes CASSLTGDPYNEQFF. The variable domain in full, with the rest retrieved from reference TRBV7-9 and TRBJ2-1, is DTGVSQNPRHKITKRGQNVTFRCDPISEHNRLYWYRQTLGQGPEFLTYFQNEAQLEKSRLLSDRFSAERPKGSFSTLEIQRTEQGDSAMYLCASSLTGDPYNEQFFGPGTRLTVL.

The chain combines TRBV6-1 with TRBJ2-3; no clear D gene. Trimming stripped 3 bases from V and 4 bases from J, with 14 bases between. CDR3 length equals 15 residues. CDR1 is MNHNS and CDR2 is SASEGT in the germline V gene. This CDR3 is CASSDDPFPADTQYF. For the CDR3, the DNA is TGTGCCAGCAGTGATGACCCTTTTCCCGCAGATACGCAGTATTTT.

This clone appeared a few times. The CDR3 reads CASSADRGISNQPQHF. In DNA, the CDR3 is TGTGCCAGCAGCGCTGACAGGGGAATTAGCAATCAGCCCCAGCATTTT. This sequence joins TRBV5-6 and TRBJ1-5; TRBD1 agrees at 8 bases. J lost 0 bases, V lost 4 bases, and 6 bases had no gene match. The CDR3 has 16 residues. Germline assignment: CDR1 SGHDT and CDR2 YYEEEE. Full variable domain (outside the CDR3, taken from reference TRBV5-6 and TRBJ1-5): DAGVTQSPTHLIKTRGQQVTLRCSPKSGHDTVSWYQQALGQGPQFIFQYYEEEERQRGNFPDRFSGHQFPNYSSELNVNALLLGDSALYLCASSADRGISNQPQHFGDGTRLSIL.

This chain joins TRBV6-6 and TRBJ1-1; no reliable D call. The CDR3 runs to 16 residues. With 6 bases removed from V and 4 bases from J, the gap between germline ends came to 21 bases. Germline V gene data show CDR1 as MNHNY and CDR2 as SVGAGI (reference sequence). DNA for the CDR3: TGTGCCAGCAGCCCTGTTGTTCGCGGGGAAGGCACTGAAGCTTTCTTT. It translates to CASSPVVRGEGTEAFF.

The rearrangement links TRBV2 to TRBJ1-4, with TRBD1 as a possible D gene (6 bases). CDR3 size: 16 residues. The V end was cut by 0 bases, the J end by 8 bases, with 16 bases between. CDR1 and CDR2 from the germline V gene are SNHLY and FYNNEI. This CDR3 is CASSEALGGPLEKLFF. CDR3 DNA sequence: TGTGCCAGCAGTGAAGCGCTCGGGGGCCCCCTCGAAAAACTGTTTTTT.

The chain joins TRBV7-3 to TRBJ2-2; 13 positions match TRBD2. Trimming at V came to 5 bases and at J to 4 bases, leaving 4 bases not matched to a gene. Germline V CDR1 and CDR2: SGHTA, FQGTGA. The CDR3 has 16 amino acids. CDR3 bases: TGTGCCAGCAGCACCGGACTAGCGGGGGCCACCGGGGAGCTGTTTTTT. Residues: CASSTGLAGATGELFF.

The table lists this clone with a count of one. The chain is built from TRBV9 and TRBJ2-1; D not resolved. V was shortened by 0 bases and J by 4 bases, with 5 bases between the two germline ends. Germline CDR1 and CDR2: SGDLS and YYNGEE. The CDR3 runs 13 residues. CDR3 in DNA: TGTGCCAGCAGCGTAGATCAGTACAATGAGCAGTTCTTC. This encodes CASSVDQYNEQFF. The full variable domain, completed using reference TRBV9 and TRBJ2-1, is DSGVTQTPKHLITATGQRVTLRCSPRSGDLSVYWYQQSLDQGLQFLIQYYNGEERAKGNILERFSAQQFPDLHSELNLSSLELGDSALYFCASSVDQYNEQFFGPGTRLTVL.

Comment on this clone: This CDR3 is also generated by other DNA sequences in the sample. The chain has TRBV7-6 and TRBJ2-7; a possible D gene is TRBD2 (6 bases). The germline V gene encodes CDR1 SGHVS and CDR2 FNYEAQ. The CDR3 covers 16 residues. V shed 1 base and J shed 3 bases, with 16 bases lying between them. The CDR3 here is CASSLDAGLGSYEQYF. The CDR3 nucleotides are TGTGCCAGCAGCTTAGACGCGGGGTTAGGGAGCTACGAGCAGTACTTC.

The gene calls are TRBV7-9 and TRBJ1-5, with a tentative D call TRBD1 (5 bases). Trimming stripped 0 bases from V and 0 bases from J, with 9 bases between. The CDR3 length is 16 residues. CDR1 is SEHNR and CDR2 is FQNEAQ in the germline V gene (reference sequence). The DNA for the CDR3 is TGTGCCAGCAGCTTAGCCGGGACCGCTAGCAATCAGCCCCAGCATTTT. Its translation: CASSLAGTASNQPQHF. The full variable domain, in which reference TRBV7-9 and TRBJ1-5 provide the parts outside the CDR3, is DTGVSQNPRHKITKRGQNVTFRCDPISEHNRLYWYRQTLGQGPEFLTYFQNEAQLEKSRLLSDRFSAERPKGSFSTLEIQRTEQGDSAMYLCASSLAGTASNQPQHFGDGTRLSIL.

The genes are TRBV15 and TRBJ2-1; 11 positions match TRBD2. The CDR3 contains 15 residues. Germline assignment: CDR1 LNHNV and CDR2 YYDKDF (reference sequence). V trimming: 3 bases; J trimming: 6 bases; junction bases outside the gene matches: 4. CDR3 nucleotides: TGTGCCACCAGCAGTTTTAGCGGGGGGGCCAATGAGCAGTTCTTC. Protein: CATSSFSGGANEQFF.

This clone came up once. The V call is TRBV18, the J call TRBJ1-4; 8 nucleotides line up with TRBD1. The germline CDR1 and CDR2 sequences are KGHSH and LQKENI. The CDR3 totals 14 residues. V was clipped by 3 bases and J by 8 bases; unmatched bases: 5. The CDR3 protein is CASSPDREREKLFF. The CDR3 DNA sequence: TGTGCCAGCTCACCGGACAGGGAAAGGGAAAAACTGTTTTTT.

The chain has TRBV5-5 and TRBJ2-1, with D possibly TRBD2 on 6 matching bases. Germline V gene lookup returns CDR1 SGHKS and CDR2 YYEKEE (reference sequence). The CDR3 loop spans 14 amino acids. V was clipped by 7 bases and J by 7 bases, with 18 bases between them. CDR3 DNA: TGTGCCAGCGGGGCGGGACCACTGGGAAATGAGCAGTTCTTC. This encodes CASGAGPLGNEQFF.

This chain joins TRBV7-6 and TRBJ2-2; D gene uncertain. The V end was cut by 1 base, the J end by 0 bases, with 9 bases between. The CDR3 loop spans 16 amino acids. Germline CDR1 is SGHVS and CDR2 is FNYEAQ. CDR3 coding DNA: TGTGCCAGCAGCTTAGTTCGTAACGCGAACACCGGGGAGCTGTTTTTT. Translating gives CASSLVRNANTGELFF. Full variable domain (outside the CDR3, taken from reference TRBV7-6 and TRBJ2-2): GAGVSQSPRYKVTKRGQDVALRCDPISGHVSLYWYRQALGQGPEFLTYFNYEAQQDKSGLPNDRFSAERPEGSISTLTIQRTEQRDSAMYRCASSLVRNANTGELFFGEGSRLTVL.

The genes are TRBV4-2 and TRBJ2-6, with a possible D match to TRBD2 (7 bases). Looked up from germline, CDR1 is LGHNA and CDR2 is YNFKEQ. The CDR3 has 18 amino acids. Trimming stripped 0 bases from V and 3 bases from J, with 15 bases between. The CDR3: CASSQEGGGGIGANVLTF. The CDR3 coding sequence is TGTGCCAGCAGCCAAGAGGGAGGGGGAGGTATTGGGGCCAACGTCCTGACTTTC.

The CDR3 sequence: CASSVPGWETQYF. DNA for the CDR3: TGTGCCAGCAGTGTTCCGGGGTGGGAGACCCAGTACTTC. The chain has TRBV2 and TRBJ2-5, with D possibly TRBD2 on 5 matching bases. This CDR3 has 13 residues. The V gene's germline CDR1 is SNHLY and CDR2 FYNNEI. Trimming stripped 4 bases from V and 5 bases from J, with 11 bases between.

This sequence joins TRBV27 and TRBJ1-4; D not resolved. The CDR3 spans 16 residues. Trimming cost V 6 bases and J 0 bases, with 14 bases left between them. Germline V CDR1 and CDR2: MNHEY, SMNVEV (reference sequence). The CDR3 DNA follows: TGTGCCAGCAGATCCTTCGGGTCCTCAACTAATGAAAAACTGTTTTTT. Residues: CASRSFGSSTNEKLFF.

CDR3 sequence: CASSLGQPAGEQYF. Written as DNA, the CDR3 is TGTGCCAGCAGCTTGGGACAGCCGGCTGGCGAGCAGTACTTC. The rearrangement links TRBV11-2 to TRBJ2-7; 7 bases match TRBD1. This CDR3 contains 14 residues. Germline loops: CDR1 SGHAT, CDR2 FQNNGV. Trimming took 3 bases from V and 6 from J; bases not matched to a gene: 8.

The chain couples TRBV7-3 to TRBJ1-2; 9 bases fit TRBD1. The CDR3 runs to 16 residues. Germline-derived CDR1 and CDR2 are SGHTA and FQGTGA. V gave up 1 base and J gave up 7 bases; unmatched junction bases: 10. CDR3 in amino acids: CASSLNPRDRASGYTF. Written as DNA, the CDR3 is TGTGCCAGCAGCTTAAACCCCCGGGACAGGGCCTCTGGCTACACCTTC.

The CDR3: CASSSKLLGGEDEQFF. The DNA for the CDR3 is TGTGCCAGCAGCTCGAAGCTCTTGGGGGGGGAGGATGAGCAGTTCTTC. The chain is built from TRBV11-2 and TRBJ2-1; 7 bases line up with TRBD2. The CDR3 runs 16 residues. Germline CDR1 SGHAT, CDR2 FQNNGV. Unmatched junction bases numbered 14, after V lost 4 bases and J lost 8 bases.

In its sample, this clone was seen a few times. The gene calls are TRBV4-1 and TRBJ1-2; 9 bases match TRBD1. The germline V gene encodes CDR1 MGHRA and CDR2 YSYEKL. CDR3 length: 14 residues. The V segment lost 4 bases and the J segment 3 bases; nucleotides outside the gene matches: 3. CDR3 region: CASSLQGADYGYTF. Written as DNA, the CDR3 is TGCGCCAGCAGCCTACAGGGGGCTGACTATGGCTACACCTTC.